This TCR beta chain was sequenced during a study of patients and donors after allogeneic stem cell transplantation. Using its own MiXCR run on the RT-PCR reads, TCRdb lists one record per CDR3 protein. Found here are tens of thousands of distinct CDR3 sequences, 6.8% of them singletons; the top ten hold about 35%. This CDR3 spans 12 amino acids. V dropped 8 bases and J dropped 5; count of bases not matched to a gene: 6. In germline, CDR1 is MDHEN, CDR2 SYDVKM. This clonotype was recorded many times. Specimen: blood, either unsorted or a sorted T cell fraction (not recorded which). The receptor comes from a human donor who was either an allogeneic HSCT recipient or a stem cell or donor lymphocyte infusion donor (not recorded which). It is not recorded whose cells these are; they may come from a transplant donor. The chain combines TRBV28 with TRBJ2-7; 7 bases align to TRBD2. The CDR3 sequence: CASGNSGDEQYF. DNA of the CDR3: TGTGCCAGCGGAAACAGCGGGGACGAGCAGTACTTC.